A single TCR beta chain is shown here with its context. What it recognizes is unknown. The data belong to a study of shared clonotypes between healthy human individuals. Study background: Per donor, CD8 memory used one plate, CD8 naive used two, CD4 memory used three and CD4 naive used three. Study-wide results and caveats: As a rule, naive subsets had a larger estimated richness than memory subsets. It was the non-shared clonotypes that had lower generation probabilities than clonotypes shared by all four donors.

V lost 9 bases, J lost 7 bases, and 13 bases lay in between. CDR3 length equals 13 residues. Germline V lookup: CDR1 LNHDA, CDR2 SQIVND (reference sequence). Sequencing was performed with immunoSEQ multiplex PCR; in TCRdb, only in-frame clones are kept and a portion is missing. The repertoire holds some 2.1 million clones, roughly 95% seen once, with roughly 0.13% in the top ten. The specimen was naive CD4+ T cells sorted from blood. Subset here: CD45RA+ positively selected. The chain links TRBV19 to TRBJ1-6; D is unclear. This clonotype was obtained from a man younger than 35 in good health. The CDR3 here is CASHRLGNSPLHF. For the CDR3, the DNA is TGTGCCAGCCACAGACTGGGGAATTCACCCCTCCACTTT.